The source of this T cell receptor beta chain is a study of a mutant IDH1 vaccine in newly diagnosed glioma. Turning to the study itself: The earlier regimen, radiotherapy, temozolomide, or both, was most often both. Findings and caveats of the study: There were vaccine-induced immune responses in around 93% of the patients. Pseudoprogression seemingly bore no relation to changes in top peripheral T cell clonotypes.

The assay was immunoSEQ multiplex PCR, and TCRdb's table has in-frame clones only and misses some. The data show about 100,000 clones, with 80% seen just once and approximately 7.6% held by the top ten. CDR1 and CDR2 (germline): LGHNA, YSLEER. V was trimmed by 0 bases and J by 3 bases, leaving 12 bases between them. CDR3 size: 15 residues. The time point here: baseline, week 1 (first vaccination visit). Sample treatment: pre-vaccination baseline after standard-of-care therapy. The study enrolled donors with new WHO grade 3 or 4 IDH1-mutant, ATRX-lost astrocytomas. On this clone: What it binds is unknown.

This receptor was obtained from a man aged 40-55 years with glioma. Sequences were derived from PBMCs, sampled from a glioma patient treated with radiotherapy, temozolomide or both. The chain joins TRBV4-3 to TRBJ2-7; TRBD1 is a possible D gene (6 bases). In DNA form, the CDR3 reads TGCGCCAGCAGCCAAGATCGGGACATTTTCTACGAGCAGTACTTC. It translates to CASSQDRDIFYEQYF.